A selection of T cell receptor beta chains follows, all from one sample in a study of beta chain features in type 1 diabetes. Generated by immunoSEQ multiplex PCR, the TCRdb table keeps only in-frame clones and is missing some. The sample contains fewer than 350,000 clones, about 19% of which appear only once. The source material was naive CD4+ T cells from blood. The receptors shown here come from a woman aged 18-35 years in good health. CDR3s include the opening cysteine and the closing phenylalanine or tryptophan. Each record gives: clone size, V gene, D gene, J gene, CDR3 protein, CDR3 DNA. D genes are given only for firm matches. The listing skips clone size in some rows; elsewhere it reads once, few, many or a size class.

few	TRBV9	TRBD1	TRBJ2-7	CASSAGQLREQYF	TGTGCCAGCAGCGCGGGACAGCTGCGAGAGCAGTACTTC
.	TRBV10-2	TRBD1	TRBJ1-1	CASSEGQGNTEAFF	TGCGCCAGCAGTGAGGGACAGGGGAACACTGAAGCTTTCTTT
few	TRBV7-6	TRBD1	TRBJ2-3	CASSRGQLSTDTQYF	TGTGCCAGCAGCCGGGGACAGCTAAGCACAGATACGCAGTATTTT
.	TRBV12-5	.	TRBJ2-5	CASGWGGGQETQYF	TGTGCTAGTGGTTGGGGAGGAGGCCAAGAGACCCAGTACTTC
.	TRBV19	.	TRBJ1-2	CASSPEQGHYGYTF	TGTGCCAGTAGTCCCGAACAGGGCCACTATGGCTACACCTTC
few	TRBV4-1	.	TRBJ1-5	CASSLNGHGNQPQHF	TGCGCCAGCAGCTTGAACGGACACGGCAATCAGCCCCAGCATTTT
.	TRBV10-3	.	TRBJ1-1	CAISEGVTEAFF	TGTGCCATCAGTGAAGGGGTGACTGAAGCTTTCTTT
.	TRBV5-1	TRBD1	TRBJ1-1	CASSPGLGQGAGEAFF	TGCGCCAGCAGCCCGGGTTTAGGACAGGGGGCTGGTGAAGCTTTCTTT
.	TRBV29-1	.	TRBJ2-3	CSVSTGTDTQYF	TGCAGCGTTTCGACCGGGACAGATACGCAGTATTTT
few	TRBV6-6	.	TRBJ1-1	CASSINTEAFF	TGTGCCAGCAGTATAAACACTGAAGCTTTCTTT
few	TRBV7-9	.	TRBJ1-5	CASARDTGQPQHF	TGTGCCAGCGCCCGGGACACAGGTCAGCCCCAGCATTTT
.	TRBV7-2	.	TRBJ2-5	CASSFQGGAQETQYF	TGTGCCAGCAGCTTTCAGGGGGGCGCCCAAGAGACCCAGTACTTC
once	TRBV11-3	TRBD1	TRBJ1-2	CASSLRIQGARYGYTF	TGTGCCAGCAGCCTACGCATACAGGGGGCTCGATATGGCTACACCTTC
.	TRBV5-8	.	TRBJ2-2	CASSSDRTGELFF	TGTGCCAGCAGCTCTGACAGAACCGGGGAGCTGTTTTTT
.	TRBV5-1	TRBD1	TRBJ2-1	CASSLGDRDSEFF	TGCGCCAGCAGCTTGGGCGACCGGGACAGTGAGTTCTTC
.	TRBV9	TRBD1	TRBJ1-1	CASSVAGQGDTEAFF	TGTGCCAGCAGCGTAGCGGGACAGGGAGACACTGAAGCTTTCTTT
few	TRBV7-2	.	TRBJ2-3	CASSSSTDTQYF	TGTGCCAGCAGCTCCTCAACTGATACGCAGTATTTT
few	TRBV27	TRBD2	TRBJ2-5	CASSIIAGGQETQYF	TGTGCCAGCAGTATTATAGCGGGAGGCCAAGAGACCCAGTACTTC
few	TRBV20-1	.	TRBJ2-3	CSASLDTQYF	TGCAGTGCTAGTCTTGATACGCAGTATTTT
few	TRBV29-1	TRBD1	TRBJ2-7	CSVDGTGVLSEQYF	TGCAGCGTTGATGGGACAGGGGTTTTGTCCGAGCAGTACTTC
few	TRBV7-9	.	TRBJ2-7	CASSFLPGSSYEQYF	TGTGCCAGCAGCTTCCTCCCGGGGAGCTCCTACGAGCAGTACTTC
.	TRBV2	.	TRBJ2-5	CASSEVRGGETQYF	TGTGCCAGCAGTGAAGTGAGGGGGGGGGAGACCCAGTACTTC
.	TRBV7-2	.	TRBJ2-6	CASSLGRLSGANVLTF	TGTGCCAGCAGCTTAGGCAGACTTAGTGGGGCCAACGTCCTGACTTTC
.	TRBV30	TRBD1	TRBJ1-5	CAWRHRQGDQPQHF	TGTGCCTGGAGGCATAGACAGGGGGACCAGCCCCAGCATTTT
few	TRBV30	.	TRBJ1-6	CAWSVYTTNSPLHF	TGTGCCTGGAGTGTATACACCACGAATTCACCCCTCCACTTT
few	TRBV13	.	TRBJ2-5	CASSDSRGAEETQYF	TGTGCCAGCAGCGACTCACGTGGGGCTGAAGAGACCCAGTACTTC
few	TRBV7-2	.	TRBJ2-7	CASSLWRSYEQYF	TGTGCCAGCAGCTTATGGCGGTCCTACGAGCAGTACTTC
.	TRBV5-4	TRBD1	TRBJ1-2	CASSLETGDYGYTF	TGTGCCAGCAGCTTGGAGACAGGGGACTATGGCTACACCTTC
few	TRBV6-5	TRBD2	TRBJ2-5	CASSRTASGGETQYF	TGTGCCAGCAGCCGCACCGCTAGCGGGGGAGAGACCCAGTACTTC
.	TRBV7-2	.	TRBJ2-5	CASSPRTGGGTQYF	TGTGCCAGCAGCCCGCGGACTGGGGGAGGGACCCAGTACTTC
few	TRBV7-8	TRBD1	TRBJ1-2	CASSLRQGAGGYTF	TGTGCCAGCAGCCTAAGACAGGGGGCGGGTGGCTACACCTTC
few	TRBV5-1	.	TRBJ2-6	CASSLPGSGANVLTF	TGCGCCAGCAGCTTACCGGGGTCTGGGGCCAACGTCCTGACTTTC
.	TRBV9	TRBD1	TRBJ2-3	CASSVGGQHTDTQYF	TGTGCCAGCAGCGTAGGGGGACAGCACACAGATACGCAGTATTTT
.	TRBV27	TRBD2	TRBJ2-7	CASRNGLAGGLTYEQYF	TGTGCCAGCAGGAACGGACTAGCGGGGGGCCTCACCTACGAGCAGTACTTC
few	TRBV7-2	TRBD2	TRBJ2-5	CASSSRGVQETQYF	TGTGCCAGCAGCTCTCGGGGGGTACAAGAGACCCAGTACTTC
.	TRBV5-1	.	TRBJ2-7	CASSLVALSYEQYF	TGCGCCAGCAGCTTAGTGGCCCTCTCCTACGAGCAGTACTTC
.	TRBV11-3	TRBD2	TRBJ2-5	CASSGGGGETQYF	TGTGCCAGCTCAGGCGGGGGTGGAGAGACCCAGTACTTC
few	TRBV12-5	TRBD1	TRBJ1-6	CASGEGQGGSPLHF	TGTGCTAGTGGTGAGGGACAGGGCGGTTCACCCCTCCACTTT
few	TRBV25-1	.	TRBJ1-2	CASSLNSGYGYTF	TGTGCCAGCAGCCTAAATTCGGGATATGGCTACACCTTC
few	TRBV9	TRBD1	TRBJ2-2	CASSLRQGGTGELFF	TGTGCCAGCAGCCTTAGACAGGGTGGCACCGGGGAGCTGTTTTTT
.	TRBV5-1	TRBD1	TRBJ1-6	CASSLQGIVNSPLHF	TGCGCCAGCAGCTTACAGGGGATTGTGAATTCACCCCTCCACTTT